This record covers a single T cell receptor beta chain. This clone turned up a few times. The clone's antigen remains unknown. Base qualities are not recorded, but no much larger clone differs from it by a single base. The immunoSEQ Assay, a bias-controlled multiplex PCR, was used to amplify TCRbeta CDR3 regions from genomic DNA. The authors processed their data as follows. The number of nucleated cells in each sample was estimated by amplification of reference gene primers within the assay. To quantify the absolute abundance of each unique TCRbeta CDR3 rearrangement, sequence reads were collapsed and filtered. For each sample, productive Simpson clonality was calculated as the square root of Simpson's diversity index across productive rearrangements. The clones in this table, taken by TCRdb from immuneACCESS, are in-frame only. Not every clone is retained; where verified, under half of the shortfall comes from an unresolved V gene, and the cause of the rest is unknown. V and J calls plus clone size are reproduced from that table; the DNA served to infer D and trimming. In all, the sample holds some 220,000 clones, and roughly 80% of those were seen once. Less than 2.5% of the sample is taken by the ten largest.

The sample belongs to a study of blood T cell repertoires in COVID-19 (dated by TCRdb to the early 2020s). At the level of the whole study: The collaborator samples originated in the United States, Italy and Spain and spanned the acute and convalescent phases of COVID-19. The material from the prospective study consisted of cDNA or gDNA derived from T cells, B-cell-depleted T cells, or PBMCs. The dataset comprised deeply sampled blood TCRbeta repertoires from subjects exposed to, actively infected with, or recovered from COVID-19. The repertoires were released in a freely available public database intended as a resource for research on the immune response to SARS-CoV-2. Samples were obtained from the ongoing ImmuneRACE study (first 160 participants) and from 1,200 or so subjects provided by 6 global collaborators. Nearly every sample came with metadata listing a de-identified subject ID, COVID-19 status, age in years and sex. Where available, HLA class I and class II types were taken from metadata supplied by the sample provider and were not determined by assay-based typing.

Each collaborating institution followed its own protocols to collect whole blood in K2EDTA tubes. For TCRbeta analysis, collaborators shipped samples as frozen whole blood, isolated PBMCs, or DNA extracted from either of those sample types. The paper's findings and limits, for the study overall: How much clinical and demographic metadata was included differed by source and by participant, and the metadata was provided uncurated.

This sequence was found in a woman in her fifties or sixties with acute or convalescent COVID-19. The sequenced material came from peripheral blood.

The DNA sequence is as follows: TGTGCCAGCAGCCTAACCGGGACAGGGACTACTGAAGCTTTCTTT. It specifies CASSLTGTGTTEAFF. The sequence joins TRBV6-5 to TRBJ1-1; 9 nucleotides in the junction match TRBD1. Spanning cysteine to phenylalanine, the CDR3 consists of 15 amino acids. This entry keeps only the CDR3 DNA: 45 bases, framed from base 1. CDR1 and CDR2 (MNHEY, SVGAGI) derive from the germline V gene. The germline V end is reduced by 6 bases and the J end by 5 bases; junction bases left unmatched: 10.